This TCR beta chain stems from a study of shared clonotypes between healthy human individuals. About the research overall: The study drew on a couple of women and three men aged 18 to 49 as donors.

Deletions cut 10 bases from V and 1 base from J, with 14 bases between. The CDR3 loop spans 14 amino acids. Germline V gene lookup returns CDR1 ENHRY and CDR2 SYGVKD. With unsorted samples, genomic DNA was obtained from about 90 million PBMCs. Splitting of each subset's genomic DNA was done evenly across several immunoSEQ plates. Approximately 30,000 T cell genomes, or approximately 300 ng DNA, went into unsorted PBMC replicate PCRs. Sequenced by immunoSEQ multiplex PCR; TCRdb stores in-frame clones only, minus some. The data contain roughly 490,000 clones, less than 80% of them seen just once; the ten biggest clones take up 9.5% to 15%.

The origin of this receptor is a woman between 40 and 55 years old in good health. Some clones in this sample may be carry-over from other donors' samples. The chain employs TRBV10-3 and TRBJ1-5; D call uncertain. The specimen was PBMCs. CDR3 sequence (DNA): TGTGCCAGCAGCCCGGACGCCAGCAATCAGCCCCAGCATTTT. This sequence encodes CASSPDASNQPQHF.